Below, one TCR beta chain is given with its context. What it binds is unknown. A much bigger clone sits one base away, suggesting this may be a read error. The source of the sample is a study of metastatic and nonmetastatic thyroid tumors. No patient received treatment before thyroid surgery. J was trimmed by 5 bases and V by 6 bases; bases with no gene match: 7. The CDR3 consists of 13 residues. The germline CDR1 and CDR2 sequences are DFQATT and SNEGSKA (reference sequence). The authors' processing: To classify distant metastasis in papillary thyroid cancer, a model was built from CDR3 differences across clinicopathological groups. TCRdb re-clonotyped the PCR reads through MiXCR. The V and J calls shown here were made by TCRdb, not taken from the authors' results. Of fewer than 25,000 clones in the sample, around 30% are singletons; the top ten hold less than 15%. General study results and limits: Significantly higher TCR beta diversity was reportedly seen in malignant thyroid tumors than benign nodules, in blood and tumor.

The specimen sequenced was blood. The rearrangement links TRBV20-1 to TRBJ2-5; 9 bases line up with TRBD2. The sequence derives from a female donor with papillary thyroid cancer or a benign thyroid nodule (not recorded which). Some clones in this sample may be carry-over from other donors' samples. Here the CDR3 reads CSAIAGVGETQYF. The DNA for the CDR3 is TGCAGTGCAATAGCGGGAGTTGGTGAGACCCAGTACTTC.